The 10 T cell receptor beta chains reported below all come from one sample, sequenced in a study of blood T cell repertoires in COVID-19. The assay was immunoSEQ multiplex PCR, and TCRdb's table has in-frame clones only and misses some. Of approximately 200,000 clones in the sample, about four fifths were seen once. Sequenced input: peripheral blood. These receptors were collected from a middle-aged woman with COVID-19, enrolled during active disease.

V is TRBV7-2 and J is TRBJ2-1, with 10 nucleotides matching TRBD2. J gave up 15 bases and V 5 bases, and 19 bases lay outside the gene matches. Germline-derived CDR1 and CDR2 are SGHTA and FQGNSA. The CDR3 spans 16 residues. DNA for the CDR3: TGTGCCAGCAGCCCCGCCGGGACTAGCGCGTCCCAAGGTAGGTTCTTC. This gives the protein CASSPAGTSASQGRFF. Looking up the rest from reference TRBV7-2 and TRBJ2-1 gives the full variable domain: GAGVSQSPSNKVTEKGKDVELRCDPISGHTALYWYRQSLGQGLEFLIYFQGNSAPDKSGLPSDRFSAERTGGSVSTLTIQRTQQEDSAVYLCASSPAGTSASQGRFFGPGTRLTVL.

In its sample, this clone was seen once. The gene calls are TRBV7-6 and TRBJ1-5, with 7 nucleotides matching TRBD1. Per germline, CDR1 SGHVS and CDR2 FNYEAQ. Unmatched junction bases numbered 5, after V lost 2 bases and J lost 4 bases. This CDR3 spans 15 amino acids. CDR3 in DNA: TGTGCCAGCAGCTTATTCACAGGGGATAATCAGCCCCAGCATTTT. Residues: CASSLFTGDNQPQHF.

This clone occurred a few times. This chain links TRBV4-2 with TRBJ2-3, with 11 bases aligning to TRBD2. The germline gives CDR1 LGHNA, CDR2 YNFKEQ. This CDR3 contains 15 residues. Unmatched junction bases numbered 4, after V lost 3 bases and J lost 5 bases. In DNA form, the CDR3 reads TGTGCCAGCAGCCAGTATAGCGGGAGGGAAGATACGCAGTATTTT. Its protein product is CASSQYSGREDTQYF.

V gene TRBV6-1 combines with J gene TRBJ1-2; no clear D gene. This CDR3 is 13 amino acids long. Trimming took off 1 base at V and 2 bases at J, with 5 bases between the two ends. Germline V CDR1 and CDR2: MNHNS, SASEGT. The chain's CDR3 is CASSEGRNYGYTF. The DNA for the CDR3 is TGTGCCAGCAGTGAAGGGAGGAACTATGGCTACACCTTC.

This clone has at least ten counts. V usage is TRBV30 and J usage is TRBJ1-3; TRBD1 matches 11 bases. CDR1 is GTSNPN and CDR2 is SVGIG in the germline V gene (reference sequence). The length of the CDR3 is 16 residues. V gave up 1 base and J gave up 0 bases; unmatched junction bases: 2. CDR3 amino acids: CAWSGGTGGSGNTIYF. In DNA form, the CDR3 reads TGTGCCTGGAGTGGTGGGACAGGGGGCTCTGGAAACACCATATATTTT.

The rearrangement joins TRBV10-3 to TRBJ1-4; no reliable D call. Trimming removed 0 bases at V and 4 bases at J, with 12 bases between. CDR1 and CDR2 from the germline V gene are ENHRY and SYGVKD. This CDR3 spans 16 amino acids. The CDR3 is CAISESSGRINEKLFF. The DNA for the CDR3 is TGTGCCATCAGTGAGTCATCGGGTCGGATTAATGAAAAACTGTTTTTT.

The rearrangement links TRBV2 to TRBJ2-2; the match to TRBD2 covers 7 bases. The CDR3 has 15 amino acids. The trim removed 6 bases at V and 3 bases at J, leaving 7 bases unmatched. The V gene's germline CDR1 is SNHLY and CDR2 FYNNEI. The CDR3 is CASSSSGTDTGELFF. CDR3 in DNA: TGTGCCAGCAGCTCAAGCGGGACCGACACCGGGGAGCTGTTTTTT.

The genes are TRBV4-3 and TRBJ1-1, with unresolved D. Germline loops: CDR1 LGHNA, CDR2 YSLEER. V lost 0 bases and J lost 4, with 9 bases in between. This CDR3 spans 14 amino acids. The CDR3 loop reads CASSQDKGATEAFF. CDR3 DNA: TGCGCCAGCAGCCAAGATAAGGGAGCCACTGAAGCTTTCTTT.

This sequence joins TRBV30 and TRBJ1-5; D call uncertain. V was shortened by 1 base and J by 4 bases, with 8 bases between the two germline ends. The CDR3 loop spans 13 amino acids. Per germline, CDR1 GTSNPN and CDR2 SVGIG (reference sequence). The CDR3 here is CAWSGQSNQPQHF. DNA of the CDR3: TGTGCCTGGAGTGGTCAGTCAAATCAGCCCCAGCATTTT.

V gene TRBV21-1 combines with J gene TRBJ2-1; TRBD2 is the table's D call, not checked against the DNA. TRBV21-1 constitutes a pseudogene. CDR3 length: 16 amino acids. The CDR3 nucleotides are TGTGCCAGCAGCCCCTGCCCTAGCGTCGGCAGCAATGAGCAGTTCTTC. Its protein is CASSPCPSVGSNEQFF.